The 31 T cell receptor beta chains listed next were all sequenced from one sample in a study of blood T cell repertoires in COVID-19 (dated by TCRdb to 2020 to 2021). The receptor library was made with the immunoSEQ multiplex PCR assay. Entries here come from immuneACCESS through TCRdb and include only in-frame sequences with V and J called. Some clones fail to appear in such tables; in the studies checked, an unresolved V gene covers under half of the shortfall, and the cause of the remainder is unknown. Across this sample there are hundreds of thousands of clones, with about 90% seen only once. Of the sample, about 2.1% is held by the ten largest clones. Sequenced sample: peripheral blood. These receptors all come from a woman aged 60-75 years with COVID-19, enrolled during active disease.

This clone was counted many times. The chain recombines TRBV5-8 with TRBJ2-5; 7 nucleotides line up with TRBD2. CDR3 length equals 16 residues. Per germline, CDR1 SGHTS and CDR2 YDEGEE. The ends lost 0 bases at V and 5 bases at J; junction bases unmatched: 10. In DNA, the CDR3 is TGTGCCAGCAGCTTGGAGCCAGGCGGGGAGGGGGAGACCCAGTACTTC. Translating it yields CASSLEPGGEGETQYF.

The J gene is TRBJ1-2, the V gene TRBV23-1; possibly TRBD1 for D (6 bases). TRBV23-1 is classed as an ORF, of uncertain function. V was trimmed by 5 bases and J by 4 bases, leaving 20 bases between them. The CDR3 runs 16 residues. CDR3 sequence reads: CASSTFRGRAAYGYTF. CDR3 in DNA: TGCGCCAGCAGTACCTTCAGGGGCAGGGCGGCCTATGGCTACACCTTC.

This CDR3 is CASSAVAGGTDTQYF. CDR3 DNA: TGTGCCAGCAGCGCAGTAGCGGGGGGCACAGATACGCAGTATTTT. The V and J genes are TRBV9 and TRBJ2-3; TRBD2 aligns across 9 bases. CDR1 is SGDLS, CDR2 YYNGEE, per germline. Trimming at V came to 3 bases and at J to 1 base, leaving 3 bases not matched to a gene. CDR3 length: 15 residues. The complete variable domain, with remaining parts taken from reference TRBV9 and TRBJ2-3, reads DSGVTQTPKHLITATGQRVTLRCSPRSGDLSVYWYQQSLDQGLQFLIQYYNGEERAKGNILERFSAQQFPDLHSELNLSSLELGDSALYFCASSAVAGGTDTQYFGPGTRLTVL.

The chain is built from TRBV7-3 and TRBJ1-2; 9 nucleotides align to TRBD1. V shed 5 bases, J shed 4 bases, and the junction held 5 bases outside the gene matches. The CDR3 totals 14 residues. Germline CDR1 is SGHTA and CDR2 is FQGTGA. The CDR3 here is CASSPTTGGYGYTF. CDR3 bases: TGTGCCAGCAGCCCGACGACAGGGGGCTATGGCTACACCTTC. Full variable domain (missing parts from reference TRBV7-3 and TRBJ1-2): GAGVSQTPSNKVTEKGKYVELRCDPISGHTALYWYRQSLGQGPEFLIYFQGTGAADDSGLPNDRFFAVRPEGSVSTLKIQRTERGDSAVYLCASSPTTGGYGYTFGSGTRLTVV.

Of note for this clone: This specimen includes other DNA sequences encoding the same CDR3. V usage is TRBV7-2 and J usage is TRBJ1-1; D may be TRBD1 (6 bases). V lost 0 bases to trimming and J lost 2 bases, with 7 bases between them. Germline V gives CDR1 SGHTA, CDR2 FQGNSA. This CDR3 has 14 residues. CDR3 sequence reads: CASSLAGGNTEAFF. DNA for the CDR3: TGTGCCAGCAGCTTAGCAGGGGGTAACACTGAAGCTTTCTTT.

To note about this clone: Germline and junction disagree at one end, which may indicate a read error. The chain carries TRBV7-7 and TRBJ2-7; 10 bases map to TRBD1. The CDR3 covers 14 residues. In germline, CDR1 is SSHAT, CDR2 FNYEAQ (reference sequence). CDR3 sequence: CASSPGTGDYEQYF. The DNA for the CDR3 is TGTGCTAGCAGTCCCGGGACAGGGGACTACGAGCAGTACTTC.

Remarks on this clone: Other DNA sequences of this sample code for an identical CDR3. The chain combines TRBV3-1 (or the pseudogene TRBV3-2) with TRBJ2-5, with unresolved D. Trimming pared 4 bases from V and 5 bases from J, leaving 8 bases between. The CDR3 extends over 12 amino acids. Germline CDR1 is LGHDT and CDR2 is YNNKEL (reference sequence). The CDR3 region is CASSRGGETQYF. The CDR3 coding sequence is TGTGCCAGCAGCCGCGGTGGGGAGACCCAGTACTTC.

The chain carries TRBV14 and TRBJ1-2; no clear D. Trimming pared 3 bases from V and 4 bases from J, leaving 15 bases between. Germline V gene lookup returns CDR1 SGHDN and CDR2 FVKESK. The CDR3 sequence is 15 residues long. The CDR3 nucleotides read TGTGCCAGCAGCCATGACCAGAGACGGAGCTATGGCTACACCTTC. It encodes CASSHDQRRSYGYTF.

The CDR3 DNA reads TGTGCCAGCAGCTTAACATTGGTTATGAACACTGAAGCTTTCTTT. Amino acid sequence: CASSLTLVMNTEAFF. The V call is TRBV7-8, the J call TRBJ1-1, with D uncertain. CDR1 and CDR2 (germline): SGHVS, FQNEAQ. The CDR3 runs 15 residues. The V end was cut by 2 bases, the J end by 0 bases, with 10 bases between.

The chain employs TRBV5-4 and TRBJ1-2; 8 bases match TRBD1. This CDR3 is built from 18 residues. After removal of 4 bases from V and 2 bases from J, the junction contained 16 bases not matched to a gene. Germline V lookup: CDR1 SGHNT, CDR2 YYREEE (reference sequence). CDR3 region: CASSRGGGQGVLNYGYTF. CDR3 in DNA: TGTGCCAGCAGCCGTGGCGGAGGACAGGGTGTTCTCAACTATGGCTACACCTTC.

The chain joins TRBV2 to TRBJ1-5; D ambiguous. V lost 2 bases and J lost 6, with 14 bases in between. Per germline, CDR1 SNHLY and CDR2 FYNNEI. CDR3 length: 15 residues. CDR3 in amino acids: CASSEIGAGGQPQHF. The CDR3 DNA sequence: TGTGCCAGCAGTGAAATCGGAGCTGGAGGTCAGCCCCAGCATTTT. Drawing the rest from reference TRBV2 and TRBJ1-5, the complete variable domain is EPEVTQTPSHQVTQMGQEVILRCVPISNHLYFYWYRQILGQKVEFLVSFYNNEISEKSEIFDDQFSVERPDGSNFTLKIRSTKLEDSAMYFCASSEIGAGGQPQHFGDGTRLSIL.

The J gene is TRBJ1-5, the V gene TRBV6-6; possibly TRBD1 for D (6 bases). Germline CDR1 MNHNY, CDR2 SVGAGI (reference sequence). The length of the CDR3 is 14 residues. V was shortened by 3 bases and J by 7 bases, with 13 bases between the two germline ends. The CDR3 DNA follows: TGTGCCAGCAGTTATTTGGGGGCAGAACAGCCCCAGCATTTT. Translating it yields CASSYLGAEQPQHF.

The rearrangement joins TRBV5-1 to TRBJ2-5; 8 nucleotides align to TRBD1. CDR1 and CDR2 (germline): SGHRS, YFSETQ. Unmatched junction bases numbered 3, after V lost 2 bases and J lost 3 bases. This CDR3 comprises 14 residues. CDR3 region: CASSFQGAKETQYF. In DNA, the CDR3 is TGCGCCAGCAGCTTCCAGGGGGCCAAAGAGACCCAGTACTTC. Together with reference TRBV5-1 and TRBJ2-5, the CDR3 gives the full variable domain: KAGVTQTPRYLIKTRGQQVTLSCSPISGHRSVSWYQQTPGQGLQFLFEYFSETQRNKGNFPGRFSGRQFSNSRSEMNVSTLELGDSALYLCASSFQGAKETQYFGPGTRLLVL.

V usage is TRBV28 and J usage is TRBJ1-5, with D possibly TRBD1 on 5 matching bases. This CDR3 region has 16 residues. Germline CDR1 reads MDHEN; CDR2 reads SYDVKM. Trimming pared 1 base from V and 0 bases from J, leaving 10 bases between. The CDR3 is CASSLFRGISNQPQHF. CDR3 DNA sequence: TGTGCCAGCAGTTTATTTAGGGGAATTAGCAATCAGCCCCAGCATTTT.

CDR3 sequence: CASKRDPTDTQYF. Written as DNA, the CDR3 is TGTGCCAGCAAGCGGGACCCCACAGATACGCAGTATTTT. This chain uses TRBV2 with TRBJ2-3; 7 bases fit TRBD2. In germline, CDR1 is SNHLY, CDR2 FYNNEI. V was clipped by 7 bases and J by 2 bases; unmatched bases: 3. This CDR3 spans 13 amino acids.

The sample holds many counts of this clone. The J gene is TRBJ1-4, the V gene TRBV4-1; D call uncertain. Germline V gene data show CDR1 as MGHRA and CDR2 as YSYEKL. This CDR3 region has 12 residues. The V end lost 4 bases, the J end lost 8 bases, and 8 bases lay between the germline ends. CDR3 nucleotides: TGCGCCAGCAGCCTCACGGGGGAAAAACTGTTTTTT. Its protein is CASSLTGEKLFF.

The J gene is TRBJ2-5, the V gene TRBV3-1 (or the pseudogene TRBV3-2); possibly TRBD1 for D (6 bases). Germline CDR1 reads LGHDT; CDR2 reads YNNKEL (reference sequence). The CDR3 has 14 amino acids. V lost 2 bases and J lost 2, with 9 bases in between. CDR3 sequence reads: CASSQLDRQETQYF. The CDR3 DNA is TGTGCCAGCAGCCAATTGGACAGACAAGAGACCCAGTACTTC.

CDR3 amino acids: CASSSQGGNQPQHF. The DNA for the CDR3 is TGTGCCAGCAGCTCGCAGGGTGGCAATCAGCCCCAGCATTTT. The rearrangement uses TRBV5-4 and TRBJ1-5; perhaps TRBD1 as D (5 bases). V lost 3 bases and J lost 2, with 9 bases in between. The germline CDR1 and CDR2 sequences are SGHNT and YYREEE (reference sequence). The CDR3 covers 14 residues. The variable domain in full, completed from reference TRBV5-4 and TRBJ1-5, reads ETGVTQSPTHLIKTRGQQVTLRCSSQSGHNTVSWYQQALGQGPQFIFQYYREEENGRGNFPPRFSGLQFPNYSSELNVNALELDDSALYLCASSSQGGNQPQHFGDGTRLSIL.

The rearrangement joins TRBV7-9 to TRBJ1-1; TRBD1 matches at 8 bases. This CDR3 has 16 amino acids. The V and J ends lost 5 bases and 1 base, in that order; junction bases with no gene match: 9. Germline V gene sequence: CDR1 SEHNR, CDR2 FQNEAQ (reference sequence). The CDR3 here is CASSRLRGQGNTEAFF. In DNA, the CDR3 is TGTGCCAGCAGCAGACTCAGGGGGCAGGGGAACACTGAAGCTTTCTTT. Based on the CDR3 plus reference TRBV7-9 and TRBJ1-1, the full variable domain is DTGVSQNPRHKITKRGQNVTFRCDPISEHNRLYWYRQTLGQGPEFLTYFQNEAQLEKSRLLSDRFSAERPKGSFSTLEIQRTEQGDSAMYLCASSRLRGQGNTEAFFGQGTRLTVV.

The chain links TRBV18 to TRBJ1-5; 9 bases are shared with TRBD1. The CDR3 length is 16 residues. With V trimmed by 3 bases and J by 6 bases, 9 bases remained unmatched. Germline values: CDR1 KGHSH, CDR2 LQKENI. CDR3 DNA sequence: TGTGCCAGCTCACCCCGACAGGGGGGGGGAGGTCAGCCCCAGCATTTT. Amino acid sequence: CASSPRQGGGGQPQHF.

The genes are TRBV9 and TRBJ2-1; the match to TRBD1 covers 7 bases. CDR3 length equals 15 residues. CDR1 and CDR2 (germline): SGDLS, YYNGEE. J was trimmed by 2 bases and V by 2 bases; bases with no gene match: 4. The CDR3 reads CASSVQTGPYNEQFF. In nucleotides, the CDR3 is TGTGCCAGCAGCGTTCAGACAGGGCCCTACAATGAGCAGTTCTTC. The full variable domain, in which reference TRBV9 and TRBJ2-1 provide the parts outside the CDR3, is DSGVTQTPKHLITATGQRVTLRCSPRSGDLSVYWYQQSLDQGLQFLIQYYNGEERAKGNILERFSAQQFPDLHSELNLSSLELGDSALYFCASSVQTGPYNEQFFGPGTRLTVL.

The chain recombines TRBV6-2 or TRBV6-3 with TRBJ1-5; D gene ambiguous. The germline V gene encodes CDR1 MNHEY and CDR2 SVGEGT. This CDR3 contains 15 residues. Trimming took 1 base from V and 6 from J, leaving 13 bases between them. The CDR3 nucleotides are TGTGCCAGCAGTTACTTACCTCTACCGGGTCAGCCCCAGCATTTT. Translated, it gives CASSYLPLPGQPQHF.

The J gene is TRBJ1-1, the V gene TRBV5-1; D may be TRBD1 (5 bases). This CDR3 has 14 amino acids. Trimming stripped 3 bases from V and 8 bases from J, with 17 bases between. Germline V CDR1 and CDR2: SGHRS, YFSETQ. This CDR3 is CASSYLKGLEEAFF. The CDR3 DNA sequence: TGCGCCAGCAGCTATTTAAAGGGACTTGAAGAAGCTTTCTTT.

This clone has just one count. The rearrangement uses TRBV3-1 (or the pseudogene TRBV3-2) and TRBJ1-4; D is possibly TRBD1 (6 bases). V was clipped by 5 bases and J by 3 bases, with 10 bases between them. CDR1 is LGHDT and CDR2 is YNNKEL in the germline V gene (reference sequence). CDR3 length: 14 residues. The chain's CDR3 is CASSYRQANEKLFF. Written as DNA, the CDR3 is TGTGCCAGCAGCTATAGACAGGCTAATGAAAAACTGTTTTTT.

This clone was recorded only once. The V call is TRBV5-6, the J call TRBJ2-1; 9 bases line up with TRBD2. Germline V gene sequence: CDR1 SGHDT, CDR2 YYEEEE. This CDR3 is built from 14 residues. J was trimmed by 2 bases and V by 6 bases; bases with no gene match: 3. The CDR3 DNA follows: TGTGCCAGCACCGTAGCGGGGGCCTACAATGAGCAGTTCTTC. As protein: CASTVAGAYNEQFF. Variable domain in full (rest from reference TRBV5-6 and TRBJ2-1): DAGVTQSPTHLIKTRGQQVTLRCSPKSGHDTVSWYQQALGQGPQFIFQYYEEEERQRGNFPDRFSGHQFPNYSSELNVNALLLGDSALYLCASTVAGAYNEQFFGPGTRLTVL.

V usage is TRBV7-2 and J usage is TRBJ2-7; 10 bases align to TRBD1. The CDR3 is made up of 15 amino acids. The J segment lost 4 bases and the V segment lost 5 bases, leaving 8 bases of the junction unmatched. The germline gives CDR1 SGHTA, CDR2 FQGNSA. The CDR3 is CASSPGGQGKYEQYF. The CDR3 DNA follows: TGTGCCAGCAGCCCCGGGGGACAGGGGAAATACGAGCAGTACTTC.

The chain links TRBV20-1 to TRBJ1-2; D remains ambiguous. CDR3 length equals 11 residues. The germline V and J ends were trimmed by 1 base and 13 bases, with 13 bases remaining between them. Germline V lookup: CDR1 DFQATT, CDR2 SNEGSKA (reference sequence). The CDR3 reads CSARVGNRSTF. In nucleotides, the CDR3 is TGCAGTGCTAGAGTAGGAAATCGGAGCACCTTC.

The chain joins TRBV19 to TRBJ2-1, with 7 bases identical to TRBD2. J gave up 1 base and V 5 bases, and 2 bases lay outside the gene matches. Germline CDR1 and CDR2: LNHDA and SQIVND (reference sequence). The CDR3 runs to 14 residues. Here the CDR3 DNA reads TGTGCCAGTAGTTCCGGGGGGTCCTACAATGAGCAGTTCTTC. Protein product: CASSSGGSYNEQFF. The whole variable domain, remainder taken from reference TRBV19 and TRBJ2-1, is DGGITQSPKYLFRKEGQNVTLSCEQNLNHDAMYWYRQDPGQGLRLIYYSQIVNDFQKGDIAEGYSVSREKKESFPLTVTSAQKNPTAFYLCASSSGGSYNEQFFGPGTRLTVL.

The table lists this clone with a few counts. The same CDR3 arises from other DNA sequences in this sample as well. The gene calls are TRBV19 and TRBJ1-2, with a tentative D call TRBD1 (5 bases). CDR1 and CDR2 (germline): LNHDA, SQIVND (reference sequence). V lost 5 bases to trimming and J lost 3 bases, with 10 bases between them. There are 13 residues in the CDR3. CDR3 DNA: TGTGCCAGTAGTCCTCAGGGTGACTATGGCTACACCTTC. Translating it yields CASSPQGDYGYTF.

The chain is built from TRBV7-8 and TRBJ2-1, with D perhaps matching TRBD1 (8 bases). This CDR3 has 16 residues. Trimming removed 5 bases from V and 6 bases from J, with 20 bases in between. Germline-derived CDR1 and CDR2 are SGHVS and FQNEAQ. Here the CDR3 reads CASSPATTGEGNEQFF. As DNA, the CDR3 is TGTGCCAGCAGCCCCGCAACGACAGGGGAGGGCAATGAGCAGTTCTTC.

V gene TRBV21-1 combines with J gene TRBJ1-5; the table's D call, TRBD1, was not checked against the DNA. TRBV21-1 is tagged as a pseudogene. The CDR3 loop spans 16 amino acids. The CDR3 sequence is CASSSRTGLDNQPQHF. The CDR3 nucleotides are TGTGCCAGCAGCTCCCGGACAGGGCTGGACAATCAGCCCCAGCATTTT.